This TCR beta chain was sequenced in a study of T cells in Graves' hyperthyroidism and ophthalmopathy (dated by TCRdb to the late 2010s). About the full investigation: Peripheral blood samples were taken at the time of initial diagnosis, prior to any treatment. To identify TCR V-J signatures that set the groups apart, the researchers used a discovery cohort of 100 patients, made up of about 44 with Graves' ophthalmopathy and around 58 with stable Graves' hyperthyroidism. The study also compared thyroid tissue and blood T-cell repertoires from roughly 6 Graves' hyperthyroidism patients. According to the paper, TCR Vbeta CDR3 sequencing was carried out on more than 120 peripheral blood samples, which came from around 43 ophthalmopathy, fewer than 80 hyperthyroidism and around 17 progressor patients. An independent validation cohort of around 19 hyperthyroidism patients and 17 patients who later progressed to ophthalmopathy tested prospective prediction of ophthalmopathy. After sampling, hyperthyroidism patients received methimazole starting at 30 mg daily, and ophthalmopathy patients received high-dose intravenous methylprednisolone. For training and testing, the 100 or so patients in the discovery cohort were randomly divided in a 7:3 ratio. Overall results and qualifications from the work: No statistical method was used to fix the sample size in advance, and group allocation was not hidden from the investigators. Most expanded thyroid clonotypes (frequency above 0.001) were also found in blood, which suggests that blood repertoires may mirror thyroid immune responses. During validation, the model predicted progression to ophthalmopathy a median of approximately 6.5 months ahead of onset, with around 71% sensitivity and around 73% specificity. Ophthalmopathy was separated from stable hyperthyroidism by a 13 V-J signature model, with over 85% sensitivity and 81% to 82% specificity obtained in cross-validation and 80%/75% obtained in testing.

Stable Graves' hyperthyroidism was defined as no progression to ophthalmopathy during 18 months of follow-up. Hyperthyroidism patients were newly diagnosed, with disease duration under 2 months, and aged 18 to 65 years. Patients with uncontrolled infections, other autoimmune diseases, pregnancy or lactation were excluded. Diagnoses were established on the basis of clinical symptoms, serum thyroxine and TRAb, thyroid ultrasound, and orbital computed tomography. Ficoll-Paque density gradient centrifugation was used to isolate PBMCs from 9.5 to 10 ml of fresh peripheral blood. Total RNA was extracted with Trizol reagent, and quality was checked on an Agilent 2100 Bioanalyzer. This clonotype was seen only a few times. The antigen this receptor binds is unknown. The record has no base qualities; no much larger clone is one base away. Amplification of TCR beta CDR3 regions was carried out from RNA transcripts. The TCR CDR3 was subjected to a first round of RT-PCR using the HTBI primer set and the Qiagen OneStep RT-PCR kit. Libraries were constructed in a second round of multiplex PCR, after which size selection and purification were carried out. Paired-end sequencing of the libraries was performed with 100 bp reads on an Illumina HiSeq2000. In the source study's methods: SOAPnuke was used to process the raw data, removing reads that contained adapters or uncalled bases, had a mean Phred below 15, or lacked an exact match to the constant primer or identifier. High-quality paired reads were merged with COPE v1.2.5, and unique nucleotide sequences were defined as clonotypes. MiTCR v1.1 was used to align clonotypes to the IMGT TRBV, TRBD and TRBJ reference segments. Analysis was restricted to V-J combinations with a frequency above 0.0001, which covered roughly 99% of repertoires. A TCS score was defined as the ratio of F50 (clonal expansion) to E x V (chaos), with BLOSUM62-based TCRdist applied between CDR3 peptides within each V-J. Welch's t-statistics and random forest reduced several hundred V-J features to 13, which were used in a naive Bayes classifier (R e1071). TCRdb trimmed the raw reads at Q25, called clones with MiXCR and kept productive beta chains. Entries are consolidated by CDR3 protein sequence, retaining the most common genes and DNA. TCRdb's processing, not the authors' own work, is the source of the V and J calls. This sample is represented by a few hundred thousand distinct CDR3 sequences; more than 20% of them were singletons. More than 60% of the sample is taken by the ten largest.

From the cysteine through the phenylalanine, the CDR3 covers 14 amino acids. The kept DNA is CDR3 alone, 42 bases in frame from the first base. In the germline V gene, CDR1 corresponds to ENHRY and CDR2 to SYGVKD. Compared with germline, V lacks 9 bases and J lacks 3 bases; bases without a gene match: 7. Source material: blood. The sequence derives from a man aged 50-60 years with Graves' hyperthyroidism. This chain is built from TRBV10-3 and TRBJ1-1, with TRBD1 matching 10 junction bases. The DNA sequence follows: TGTGCCATGACAGGGGGCGTCATGGACACTGAAGCTTTCTTT. Translated, it reads CAMTGGVMDTEAFF.